This T cell receptor beta chain was captured in a study of CD4 T cells in relation to SARS-CoV-2 and coronaviruses. General study points: This crossreactivity analysis covered spike protein alone, no other viral proteins.

Notes on this clone: Its antigen is not known.

The CDR3 contains 18 residues. Germline V gene data show CDR1 as SGHTA and CDR2 as FQGNSA. V was clipped by 1 base and J by 7 bases; unmatched bases: 14. Deep TCR-beta sequencing used DNA from uncultured naive and memory CD4+ T cells. The table came from immunoSEQ multiplex PCR; TCRdb's copy has only in-frame clones and leaves some out. The table shows some 65,000 clones, with about 87% occurring only once. Before the COVID-19 pandemic, during about 2011-2019, CD4+ T cells were taken from unexposed donors. Sequences were obtained from memory CD4+ T cells from PBMCs. The chain carries TRBV7-2 and TRBJ2-7, with TRBD2 identical over 12 bases. This TCR came from a human donor in good health. The CDR3 sequence: CASSLDPPSGGAKNEQYF. In DNA, the CDR3 is TGTGCCAGCAGCTTAGACCCTCCTAGCGGGGGGGCGAAGAATGAGCAGTACTTC.